This TCR beta chain was identified in a study of human T cells and chemical hapten exposure. Time point denoted: pre-sensitization, week 0. Indicated treatment: therapeutic diphenylcyclopropenone sensitization with weekly scalp DPC. The study enrolled 18 to 70-year-old alopecia patients suitable for DPC. Via MiXCR, TCRdb re-called the RACE reads, giving one row per CDR3 protein. The table lists around 260,000 distinct CDR3 sequences, 7.5% to 10% of them singletons. Germline-derived CDR1 and CDR2 are LGHDT and YNNKEL (reference sequence). V trimming: 0 bases; J trimming: 5 bases; junction bases outside the gene matches: 4. There are 14 residues in the CDR3.

The receptor's source is a woman aged 40 to 55 with alopecia areata. Some clones in this sample may be carry-over from other donors' samples. The sequencing here drew on whole blood, taken in connection with sensitization to the hapten diphenylcyclopropenone (DPC). The chain employs TRBV3-1 and TRBJ2-7; 7 nucleotides line up with TRBD2. The CDR3, as DNA: TGTGCCAGCAGCCAAGATGGGAGGGTCCACGAGCAGTACTTC. It codes for CASSQDGRVHEQYF.